The 10 T cell receptor beta chains listed next were all sequenced from one sample in a study of human T cells and chemical hapten exposure. Sample time point: patch test 3, about 24 weeks after DPC sensitization. Treatment here: therapeutic diphenylcyclopropenone sensitization with weekly scalp DPC. One entry per CDR3 protein, called by TCRdb with MiXCR from the RACE reads. The sample holds roughly 150,000 distinct CDR3 sequences; about a quarter are singletons and the top ten take about 2.1%. This material consisted of whole blood, taken in connection with sensitization to the hapten diphenylcyclopropenone (DPC). Receptors were obtained from a woman in her late teens or twenties with alopecia areata. Some clones in this sample may be carry-over from other donors' samples.

This rearrangement joins TRBV4-3 to TRBJ1-2; tentatively, D is TRBD1 (5 bases). CDR1 is LGHNA and CDR2 is YSLEER in the germline V gene. The ends were cut back, 0 bases at V and 7 bases at J, with 12 bases in the middle. This CDR3 contains 14 residues. The CDR3 is CASSQDRGFGGYTF. In nucleotides, the CDR3 is TGCGCCAGCAGCCAAGATCGGGGCTTTGGTGGCTACACCTTC.

The rearrangement links TRBV4-3 to TRBJ2-1; TRBD2 matches 11 bases. Germline V lookup: CDR1 LGHNA, CDR2 YSLEER. The CDR3 has 16 residues. The junction had 2 bases not matched to a gene; V was cut back by 1 base and J by 3 bases. The CDR3: CASSQGLAGNYNEQFF. The CDR3 DNA follows: TGCGCCAGCAGCCAAGGACTAGCGGGAAACTACAATGAGCAGTTCTTC.

Here the CDR3 reads CSVYDLNRYGYTF. The CDR3 DNA reads as TGCAGCGTCTACGACCTTAACCGCTATGGCTACACCTTC. The chain joins TRBV29-1 to TRBJ1-2; D not certain. CDR1 SQVTM and CDR2 ANQGSEA come from the germline V gene. There are 13 residues in the CDR3. V was pared by 6 bases and J by 4 bases, with 15 bases between.

This clonotype has more than one count but fewer than ten. This sequence joins TRBV10-3 and TRBJ1-3; D might be TRBD1 (5 bases). Germline CDR1 reads ENHRY; CDR2 reads SYGVKD. The CDR3 has 12 amino acids. The ends were cut back, 2 bases at V and 15 bases at J, with 14 bases in the middle. As DNA, the CDR3 is TGTGCCATCAGTGAGGAGGACGCGGACAAATATTTT. This gives the protein CAISEEDADKYF.

The chain links TRBV9 to TRBJ1-6; D remains unclear. V lost 3 bases, J lost 6 bases, and 10 bases lay in between. CDR3 length: 14 amino acids. CDR1 is SGDLS, CDR2 YYNGEE, per germline. The CDR3 sequence is CASSAARSNSPLHF. CDR3 DNA: TGTGCCAGCAGCGCCGCACGGTCTAATTCACCCCTCCACTTT.

J is TRBJ2-7 and V is TRBV3-1; D uncertain. The CDR3 totals 14 residues. In germline, CDR1 is LGHDT, CDR2 YNNKEL (reference sequence). Trimming took 1 base from V and 6 from J, leaving 13 bases between them. The CDR3 spells CASSQVPGPGEQYF. The CDR3, as DNA: TGTGCCAGCAGCCAAGTCCCGGGTCCTGGCGAGCAGTACTTC.

This chain connects TRBV7-2 to TRBJ1-2, with D possibly being TRBD1 (5 bases). Looked up from germline, CDR1 is SGHTA and CDR2 is FQGNSA. V dropped 1 base and J dropped 0 bases, with 15 bases sitting between them. This CDR3 contains 17 residues. The CDR3 is CASSLGGTRNANYGYTF. Here the CDR3 DNA reads TGTGCCAGCAGCTTAGGGGGGACGAGGAACGCTAACTATGGCTACACCTTC.

The CDR3 DNA reads as TGCAGTGCTAGAGATGGACTAGCGGGTATCTACGAGCAGTACTTC. It encodes CSARDGLAGIYEQYF. The rearrangement joins TRBV20-1 to TRBJ2-7; 11 nucleotides line up with TRBD2. This CDR3 spans 15 amino acids. V shed 0 bases and J 3 bases; nucleotides not matched to a gene: 4. The germline gives CDR1 DFQATT, CDR2 SNEGSKA (reference sequence).

This clonotype turned up a few times. The chain couples TRBV7-2 to TRBJ1-2, with D possibly matching TRBD1 (5 bases). The V gene's germline CDR1 is SGHTA and CDR2 FQGNSA. CDR3 length equals 14 residues. Trimming shortened V by 1 base and J by 4 bases, and 10 bases separated the two germline ends. CDR3 coding DNA: TGTGCCAGCAGCTTAGGGCAGGGCTTCTATGGCTACACCTTC. Its protein product is CASSLGQGFYGYTF.

The table lists this clonotype with a few counts. J is TRBJ1-3 and V is TRBV2; TRBD1 matches 7 bases. CDR3 size: 15 residues. Germline-derived CDR1 and CDR2 are SNHLY and FYNNEI. Trimming removed 5 bases from V and 5 bases from J; junction bases left unmatched: 9. CDR3 coding DNA: TGTGCCAGCAGTCGGAGAGGACAGGTGCGAAACACCATATATTTT. Translating gives CASSRRGQVRNTIYF.